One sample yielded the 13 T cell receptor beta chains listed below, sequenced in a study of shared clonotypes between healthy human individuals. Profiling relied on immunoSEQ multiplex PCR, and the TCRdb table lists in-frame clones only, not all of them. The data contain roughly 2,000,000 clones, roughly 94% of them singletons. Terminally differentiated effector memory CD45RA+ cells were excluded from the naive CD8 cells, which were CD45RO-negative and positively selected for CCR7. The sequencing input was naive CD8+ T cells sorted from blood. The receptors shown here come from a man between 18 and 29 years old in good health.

CDR3 region: CASSQDRTTGYEQYF. CDR3 DNA: TGCGCCAGCAGCCAAGACCGTACCACAGGGTACGAGCAGTACTTC. This sequence joins TRBV4-1 and TRBJ2-7; D might be TRBD1 (6 bases). The CDR3 length is 15 residues. V was shortened by 0 bases and J by 4 bases, with 13 bases between the two germline ends. Germline CDR1 is MGHRA and CDR2 is YSYEKL.

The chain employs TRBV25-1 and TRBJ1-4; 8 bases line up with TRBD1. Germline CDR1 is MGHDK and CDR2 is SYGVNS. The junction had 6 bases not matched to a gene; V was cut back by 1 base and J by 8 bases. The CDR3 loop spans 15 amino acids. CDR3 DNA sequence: TGTGCCAGCAGTGAATTCGGACAGGGCGAGGAAAAACTGTTTTTT. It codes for CASSEFGQGEEKLFF.

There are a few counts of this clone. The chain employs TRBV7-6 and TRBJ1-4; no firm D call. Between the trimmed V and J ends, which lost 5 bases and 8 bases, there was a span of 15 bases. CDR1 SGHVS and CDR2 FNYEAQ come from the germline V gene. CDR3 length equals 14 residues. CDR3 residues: CASSLDPDGEKLFF. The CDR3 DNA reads TGTGCCAGCAGCCTGGACCCCGATGGAGAAAAACTGTTTTTT. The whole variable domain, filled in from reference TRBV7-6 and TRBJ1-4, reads GAGVSQSPRYKVTKRGQDVALRCDPISGHVSLYWYRQALGQGPEFLTYFNYEAQQDKSGLPNDRFSAERPEGSISTLTIQRTEQRDSAMYRCASSLDPDGEKLFFGSGTQLSVL.

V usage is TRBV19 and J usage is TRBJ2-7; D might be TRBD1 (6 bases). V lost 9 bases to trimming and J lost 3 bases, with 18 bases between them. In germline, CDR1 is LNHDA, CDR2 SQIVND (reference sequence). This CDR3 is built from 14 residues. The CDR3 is CARETGPLFYEQYF. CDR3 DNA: TGTGCCAGAGAAACAGGGCCACTTTTCTACGAGCAGTACTTC.

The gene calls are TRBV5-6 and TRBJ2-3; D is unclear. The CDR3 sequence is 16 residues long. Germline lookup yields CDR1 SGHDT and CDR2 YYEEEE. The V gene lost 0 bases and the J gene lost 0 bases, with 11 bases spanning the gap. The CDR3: CASSLAVPSSTDTQYF. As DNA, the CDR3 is TGTGCCAGCAGCTTGGCAGTCCCATCTAGCACAGATACGCAGTATTTT.

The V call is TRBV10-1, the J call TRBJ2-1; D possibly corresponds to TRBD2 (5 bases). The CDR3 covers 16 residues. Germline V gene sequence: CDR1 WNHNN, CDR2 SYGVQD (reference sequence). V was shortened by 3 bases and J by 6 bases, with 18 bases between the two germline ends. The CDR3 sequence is CASSDEHSGYGNEQFF. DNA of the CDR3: TGCGCCAGCAGTGACGAACACTCGGGATATGGCAATGAGCAGTTCTTC.

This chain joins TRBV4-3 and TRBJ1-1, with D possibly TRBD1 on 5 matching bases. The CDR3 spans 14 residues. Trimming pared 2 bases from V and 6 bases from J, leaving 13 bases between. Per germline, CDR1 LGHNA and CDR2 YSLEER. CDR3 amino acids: CASSQILDSPEAFF. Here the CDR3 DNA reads TGCGCCAGCAGCCAAATCCTTGACAGCCCTGAAGCTTTCTTT.

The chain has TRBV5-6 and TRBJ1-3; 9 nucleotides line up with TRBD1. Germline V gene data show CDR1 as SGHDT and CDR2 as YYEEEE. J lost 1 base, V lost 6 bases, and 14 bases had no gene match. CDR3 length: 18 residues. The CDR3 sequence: CASINQMGQGRSGNTIYF. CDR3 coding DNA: TGTGCCAGCATCAACCAAATGGGACAGGGAAGGTCTGGAAACACCATATATTTT.

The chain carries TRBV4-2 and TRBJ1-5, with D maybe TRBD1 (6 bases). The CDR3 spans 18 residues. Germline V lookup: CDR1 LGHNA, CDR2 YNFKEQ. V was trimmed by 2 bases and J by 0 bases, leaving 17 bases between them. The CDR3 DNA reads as TGTGCCAGCAGCCAATACAGGGATTTGGGCTATAGCAATCAGCCCCAGCATTTT. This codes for CASSQYRDLGYSNQPQHF.

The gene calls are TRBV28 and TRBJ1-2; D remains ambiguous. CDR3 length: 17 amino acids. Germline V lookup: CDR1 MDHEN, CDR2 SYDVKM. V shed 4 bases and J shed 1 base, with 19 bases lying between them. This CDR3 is CASSYPTYGEINYGYTF. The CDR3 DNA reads TGTGCCAGCAGTTACCCGACTTATGGGGAGATTAACTATGGCTACACCTTC.

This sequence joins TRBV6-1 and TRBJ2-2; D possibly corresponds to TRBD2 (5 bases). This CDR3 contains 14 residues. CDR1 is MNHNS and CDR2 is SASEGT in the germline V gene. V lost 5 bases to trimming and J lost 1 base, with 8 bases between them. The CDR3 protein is CASSLLVNTGELFF. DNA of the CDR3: TGTGCCAGCAGTTTACTAGTGAACACCGGGGAGCTGTTTTTT.

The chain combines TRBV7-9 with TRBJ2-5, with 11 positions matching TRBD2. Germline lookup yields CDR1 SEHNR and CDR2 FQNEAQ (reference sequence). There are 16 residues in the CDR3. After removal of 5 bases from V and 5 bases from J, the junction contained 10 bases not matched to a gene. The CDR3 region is CASSRLAGNMGETQYF. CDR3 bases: TGTGCCAGCAGCCGACTAGCGGGGAACATGGGGGAGACCCAGTACTTC.

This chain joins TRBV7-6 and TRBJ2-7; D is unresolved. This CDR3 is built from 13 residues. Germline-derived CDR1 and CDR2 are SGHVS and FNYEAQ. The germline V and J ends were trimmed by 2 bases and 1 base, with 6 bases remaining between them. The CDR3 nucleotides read TGTGCCAGCAGCTTACAGAATTCCTACGAGCAGTACTTC. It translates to CASSLQNSYEQYF.